This entry concerns a single TCR beta chain. These data belong to a study of blood T cell repertoires in COVID-19. Study-wide context: Spain, Italy and the United States supplied samples that represented acute and convalescent COVID-19. PBMCs, B-cell-depleted T cells, or T cells were the source of the cDNA or gDNA that made up the material.

CDR1 DFQATT and CDR2 SNEGSKA come from the germline V gene (reference sequence). With V trimmed by 3 bases and J by 3 bases, 8 bases remained unmatched. The CDR3 runs 14 residues. The authors' processing: Quantification of nucleated cells was approximated via reference gene primer amplification. The assay was immunoSEQ multiplex PCR, and TCRdb's table has in-frame clones only and misses some. That table is the source of V, J and clone size, and D and trimming were worked out from the DNA. The sample records under 85,000 clones, 70% to 90% being singletons. The receptor was derived from a woman over 75 with active or convalescent COVID-19. This rearrangement joins TRBV20-1 to TRBJ2-7, with 7 bases identical to TRBD2. The sample comprised peripheral blood. The chain's CDR3 is CSASSGEGRYEQYF. CDR3 sequence (DNA): TGCAGTGCTAGTTCGGGGGAGGGCCGCTACGAGCAGTACTTC.